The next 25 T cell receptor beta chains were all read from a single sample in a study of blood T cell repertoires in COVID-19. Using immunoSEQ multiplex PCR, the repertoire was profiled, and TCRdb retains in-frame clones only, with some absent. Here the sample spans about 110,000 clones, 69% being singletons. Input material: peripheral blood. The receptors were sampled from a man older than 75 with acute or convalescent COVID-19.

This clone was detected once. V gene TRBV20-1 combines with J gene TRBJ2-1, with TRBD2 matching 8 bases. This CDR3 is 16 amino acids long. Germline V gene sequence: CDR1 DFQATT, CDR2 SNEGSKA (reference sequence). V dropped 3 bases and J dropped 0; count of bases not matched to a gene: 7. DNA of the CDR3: TGCAGTGCTAGTAGCGCGGGAGGAAGCTCCTACAATGAGCAGTTCTTC. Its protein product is CSASSAGGSSYNEQFF.

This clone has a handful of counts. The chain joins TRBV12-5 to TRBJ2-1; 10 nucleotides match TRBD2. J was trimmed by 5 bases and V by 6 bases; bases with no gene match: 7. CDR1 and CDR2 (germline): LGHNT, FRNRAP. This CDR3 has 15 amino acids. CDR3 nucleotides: TGTGCTAGTGGGTCCGGGACTAGCGTCCACAATGAGCAGTTCTTC. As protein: CASGSGTSVHNEQFF. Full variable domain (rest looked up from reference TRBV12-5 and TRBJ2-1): DARVTQTPRHKVTEMGQEVTMRCQPILGHNTVFWYRQTMMQGLELLAYFRNRAPLDDSGMPKDRFSAEMPDATLATLKIQPSEPRDSAVYFCASGSGTSVHNEQFFGPGTRLTVL.

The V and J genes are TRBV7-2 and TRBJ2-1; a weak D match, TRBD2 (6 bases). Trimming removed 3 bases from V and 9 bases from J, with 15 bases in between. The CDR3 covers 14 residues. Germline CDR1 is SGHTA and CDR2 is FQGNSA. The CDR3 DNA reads TGTGCCAGCAGCTTCTCCCAGCGGGCGACTGAGCAGTTCTTC. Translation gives CASSFSQRATEQFF.

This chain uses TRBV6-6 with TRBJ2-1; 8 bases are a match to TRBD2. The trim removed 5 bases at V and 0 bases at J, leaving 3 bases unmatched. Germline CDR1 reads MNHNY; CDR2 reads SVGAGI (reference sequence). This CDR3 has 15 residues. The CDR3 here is CASSQRESSYNEQFF. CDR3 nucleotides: TGTGCCAGCAGTCAGCGGGAGAGCTCCTACAATGAGCAGTTCTTC.

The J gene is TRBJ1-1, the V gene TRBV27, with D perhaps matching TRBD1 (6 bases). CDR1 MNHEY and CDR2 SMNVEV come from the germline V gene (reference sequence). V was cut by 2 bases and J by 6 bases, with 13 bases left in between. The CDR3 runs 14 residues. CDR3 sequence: CASSLNRGQPEAFF. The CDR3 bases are TGTGCCAGCAGTTTAAATCGCGGACAGCCTGAAGCTTTCTTT.

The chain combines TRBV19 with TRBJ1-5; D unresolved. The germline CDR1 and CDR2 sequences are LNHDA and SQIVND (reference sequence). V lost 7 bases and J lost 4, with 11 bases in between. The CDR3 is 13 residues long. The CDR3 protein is CASTPSGNQPQHF. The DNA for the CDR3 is TGTGCCAGTACTCCGTCGGGAAATCAGCCCCAGCATTTT.

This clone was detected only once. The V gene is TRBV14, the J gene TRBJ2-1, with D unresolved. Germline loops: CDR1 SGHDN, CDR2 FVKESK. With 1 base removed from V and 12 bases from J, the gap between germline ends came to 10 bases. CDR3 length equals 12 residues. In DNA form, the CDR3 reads TGTGCCAGCAGCCAAGGCCGAGCAGGGCAGTTCTTC. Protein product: CASSQGRAGQFF. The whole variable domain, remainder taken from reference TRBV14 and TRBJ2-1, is EAGVTQFPSHSVIEKGQTVTLRCDPISGHDNLYWYRRVMGKEIKFLLHFVKESKQDESGMPNNRFLAERTGGTYSTLKVQPAELEDSGVYFCASSQGRAGQFFGPGTRLTVL.

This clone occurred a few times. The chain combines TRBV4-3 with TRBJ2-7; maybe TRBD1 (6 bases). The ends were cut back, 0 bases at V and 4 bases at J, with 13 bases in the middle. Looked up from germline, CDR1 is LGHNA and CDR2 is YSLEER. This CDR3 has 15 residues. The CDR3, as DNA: TGCGCCAGCAGCCAAGATCGACAGGCCGGGTACGAGCAGTACTTC. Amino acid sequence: CASSQDRQAGYEQYF.

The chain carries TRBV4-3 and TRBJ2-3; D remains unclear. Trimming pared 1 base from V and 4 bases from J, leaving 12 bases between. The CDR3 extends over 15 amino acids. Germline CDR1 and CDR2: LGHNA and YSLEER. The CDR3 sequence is CASSQGWIAADTQYF. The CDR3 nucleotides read TGCGCCAGCAGCCAAGGCTGGATAGCAGCAGATACGCAGTATTTT.

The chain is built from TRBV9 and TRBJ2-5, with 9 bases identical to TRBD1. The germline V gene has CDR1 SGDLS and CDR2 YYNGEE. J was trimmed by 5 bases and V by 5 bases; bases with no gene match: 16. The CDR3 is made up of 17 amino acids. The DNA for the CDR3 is TGTGCCAGCAGTACAGGGGGACAGGGAAATCATTGGGAGACCCAGTACTTC. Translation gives CASSTGGQGNHWETQYF.

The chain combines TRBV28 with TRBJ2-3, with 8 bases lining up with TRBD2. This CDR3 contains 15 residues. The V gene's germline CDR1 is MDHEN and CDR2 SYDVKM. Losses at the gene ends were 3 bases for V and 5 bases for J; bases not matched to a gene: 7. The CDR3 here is CASSFSGRPVDTQYF. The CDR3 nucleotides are TGTGCCAGCAGTTTCAGCGGGAGACCTGTAGATACGCAGTATTTT.

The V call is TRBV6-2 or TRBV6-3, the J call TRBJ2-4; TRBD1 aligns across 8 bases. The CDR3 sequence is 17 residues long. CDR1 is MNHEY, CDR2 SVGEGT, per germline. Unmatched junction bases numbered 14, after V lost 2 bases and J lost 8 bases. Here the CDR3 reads CASSYGGTGFSRDIQYF. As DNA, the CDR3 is TGTGCCAGCAGTTACGGGGGGACAGGCTTCTCACGGGACATTCAGTACTTC.

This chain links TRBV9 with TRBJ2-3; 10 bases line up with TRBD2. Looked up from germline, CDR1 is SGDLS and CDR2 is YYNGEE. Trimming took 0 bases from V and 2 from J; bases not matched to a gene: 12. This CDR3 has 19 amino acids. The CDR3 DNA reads TGTGCCAGCAGCGTAGGAATCTTATCGGGACTAGCGATCACAGATACGCAGTATTTT. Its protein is CASSVGILSGLAITDTQYF.

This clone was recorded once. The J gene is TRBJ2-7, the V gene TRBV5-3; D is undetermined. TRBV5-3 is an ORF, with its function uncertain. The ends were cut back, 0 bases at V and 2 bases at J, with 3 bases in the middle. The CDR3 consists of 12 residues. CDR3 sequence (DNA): TGTGCCAGAAGCTTGGCCACCTACGAGCAGTACTTC. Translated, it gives CARSLATYEQYF.

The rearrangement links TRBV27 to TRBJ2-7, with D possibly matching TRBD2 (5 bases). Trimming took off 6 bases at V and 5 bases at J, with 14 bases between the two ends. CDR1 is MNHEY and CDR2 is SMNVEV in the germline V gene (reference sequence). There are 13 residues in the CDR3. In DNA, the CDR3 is TGTGCCAGCAGAACCCTAAACGGGGACGAGCAGTACTTC. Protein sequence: CASRTLNGDEQYF.

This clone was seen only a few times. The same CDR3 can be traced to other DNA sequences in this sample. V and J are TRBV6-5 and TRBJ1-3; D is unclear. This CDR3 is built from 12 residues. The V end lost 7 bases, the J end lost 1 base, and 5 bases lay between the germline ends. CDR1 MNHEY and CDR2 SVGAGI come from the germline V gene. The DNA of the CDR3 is TGTGCCAGCATCAGTTCTGGAAACACCATATATTTT. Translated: CASISSGNTIYF.

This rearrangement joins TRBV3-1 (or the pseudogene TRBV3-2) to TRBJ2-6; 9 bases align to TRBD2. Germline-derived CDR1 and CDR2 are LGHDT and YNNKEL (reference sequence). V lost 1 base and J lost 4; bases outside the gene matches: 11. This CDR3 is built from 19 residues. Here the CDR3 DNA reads TGTGCCAGCAGCCAAGGCTCAGCGGGAGGCCCTAGGGGGGCCAACGTCCTGACTTTC. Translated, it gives CASSQGSAGGPRGANVLTF.

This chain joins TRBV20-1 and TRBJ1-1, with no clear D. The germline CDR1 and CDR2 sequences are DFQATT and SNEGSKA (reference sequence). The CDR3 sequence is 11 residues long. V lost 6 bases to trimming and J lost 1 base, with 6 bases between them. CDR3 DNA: TGCAGTGCCATCCAGAACACTGAAGCTTTCTTT. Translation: CSAIQNTEAFF.

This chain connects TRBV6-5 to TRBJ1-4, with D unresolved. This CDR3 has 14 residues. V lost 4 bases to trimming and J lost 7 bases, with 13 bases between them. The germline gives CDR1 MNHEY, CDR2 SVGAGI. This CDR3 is CASSFELITEKLFF. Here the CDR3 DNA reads TGTGCCAGCAGTTTTGAACTGATTACTGAAAAACTGTTTTTT.

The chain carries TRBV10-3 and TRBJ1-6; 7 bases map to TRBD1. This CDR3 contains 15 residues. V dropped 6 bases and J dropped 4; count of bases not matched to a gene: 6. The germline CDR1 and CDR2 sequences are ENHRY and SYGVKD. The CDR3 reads CAIRAEGQYNSPLHF. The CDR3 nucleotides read TGTGCCATCAGGGCCGAGGGACAGTATAATTCACCCCTCCACTTT.

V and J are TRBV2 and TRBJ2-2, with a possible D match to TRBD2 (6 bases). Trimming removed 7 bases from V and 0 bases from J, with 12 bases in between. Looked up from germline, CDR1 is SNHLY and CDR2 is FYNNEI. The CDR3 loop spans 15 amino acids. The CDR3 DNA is TGTGCCAGCAAAGCGGCGGGGTCGAACACCGGGGAGCTGTTTTTT. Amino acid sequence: CASKAAGSNTGELFF.

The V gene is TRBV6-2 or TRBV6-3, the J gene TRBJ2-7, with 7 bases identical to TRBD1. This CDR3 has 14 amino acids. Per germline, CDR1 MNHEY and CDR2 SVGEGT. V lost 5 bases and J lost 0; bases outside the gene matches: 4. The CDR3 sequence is CASSRDRPSYEQYF. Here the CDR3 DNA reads TGTGCCAGCAGTAGGGACAGACCCTCCTACGAGCAGTACTTC.

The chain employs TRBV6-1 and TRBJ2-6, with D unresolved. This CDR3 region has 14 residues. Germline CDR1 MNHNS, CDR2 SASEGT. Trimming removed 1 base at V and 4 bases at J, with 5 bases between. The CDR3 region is CASSEGAGANVLTF. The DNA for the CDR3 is TGTGCCAGCAGTGAAGGGGCCGGGGCCAACGTCCTGACTTTC.

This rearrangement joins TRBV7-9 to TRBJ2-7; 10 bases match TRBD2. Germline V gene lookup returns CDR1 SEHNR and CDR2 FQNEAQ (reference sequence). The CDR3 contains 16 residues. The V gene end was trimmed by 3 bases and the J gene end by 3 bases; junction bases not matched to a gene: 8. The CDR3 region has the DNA TGTGCCAGCAGCTTGACTAGCGGGCCAGCGATCTACGAGCAGTACTTC. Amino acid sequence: CASSLTSGPAIYEQYF.

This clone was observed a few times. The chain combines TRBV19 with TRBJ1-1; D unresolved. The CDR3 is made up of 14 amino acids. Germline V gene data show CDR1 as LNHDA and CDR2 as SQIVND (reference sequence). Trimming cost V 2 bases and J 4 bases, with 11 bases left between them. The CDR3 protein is CASSIPGSVTEAFF. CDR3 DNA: TGTGCCAGTAGTATACCGGGGAGTGTCACTGAAGCTTTCTTT.